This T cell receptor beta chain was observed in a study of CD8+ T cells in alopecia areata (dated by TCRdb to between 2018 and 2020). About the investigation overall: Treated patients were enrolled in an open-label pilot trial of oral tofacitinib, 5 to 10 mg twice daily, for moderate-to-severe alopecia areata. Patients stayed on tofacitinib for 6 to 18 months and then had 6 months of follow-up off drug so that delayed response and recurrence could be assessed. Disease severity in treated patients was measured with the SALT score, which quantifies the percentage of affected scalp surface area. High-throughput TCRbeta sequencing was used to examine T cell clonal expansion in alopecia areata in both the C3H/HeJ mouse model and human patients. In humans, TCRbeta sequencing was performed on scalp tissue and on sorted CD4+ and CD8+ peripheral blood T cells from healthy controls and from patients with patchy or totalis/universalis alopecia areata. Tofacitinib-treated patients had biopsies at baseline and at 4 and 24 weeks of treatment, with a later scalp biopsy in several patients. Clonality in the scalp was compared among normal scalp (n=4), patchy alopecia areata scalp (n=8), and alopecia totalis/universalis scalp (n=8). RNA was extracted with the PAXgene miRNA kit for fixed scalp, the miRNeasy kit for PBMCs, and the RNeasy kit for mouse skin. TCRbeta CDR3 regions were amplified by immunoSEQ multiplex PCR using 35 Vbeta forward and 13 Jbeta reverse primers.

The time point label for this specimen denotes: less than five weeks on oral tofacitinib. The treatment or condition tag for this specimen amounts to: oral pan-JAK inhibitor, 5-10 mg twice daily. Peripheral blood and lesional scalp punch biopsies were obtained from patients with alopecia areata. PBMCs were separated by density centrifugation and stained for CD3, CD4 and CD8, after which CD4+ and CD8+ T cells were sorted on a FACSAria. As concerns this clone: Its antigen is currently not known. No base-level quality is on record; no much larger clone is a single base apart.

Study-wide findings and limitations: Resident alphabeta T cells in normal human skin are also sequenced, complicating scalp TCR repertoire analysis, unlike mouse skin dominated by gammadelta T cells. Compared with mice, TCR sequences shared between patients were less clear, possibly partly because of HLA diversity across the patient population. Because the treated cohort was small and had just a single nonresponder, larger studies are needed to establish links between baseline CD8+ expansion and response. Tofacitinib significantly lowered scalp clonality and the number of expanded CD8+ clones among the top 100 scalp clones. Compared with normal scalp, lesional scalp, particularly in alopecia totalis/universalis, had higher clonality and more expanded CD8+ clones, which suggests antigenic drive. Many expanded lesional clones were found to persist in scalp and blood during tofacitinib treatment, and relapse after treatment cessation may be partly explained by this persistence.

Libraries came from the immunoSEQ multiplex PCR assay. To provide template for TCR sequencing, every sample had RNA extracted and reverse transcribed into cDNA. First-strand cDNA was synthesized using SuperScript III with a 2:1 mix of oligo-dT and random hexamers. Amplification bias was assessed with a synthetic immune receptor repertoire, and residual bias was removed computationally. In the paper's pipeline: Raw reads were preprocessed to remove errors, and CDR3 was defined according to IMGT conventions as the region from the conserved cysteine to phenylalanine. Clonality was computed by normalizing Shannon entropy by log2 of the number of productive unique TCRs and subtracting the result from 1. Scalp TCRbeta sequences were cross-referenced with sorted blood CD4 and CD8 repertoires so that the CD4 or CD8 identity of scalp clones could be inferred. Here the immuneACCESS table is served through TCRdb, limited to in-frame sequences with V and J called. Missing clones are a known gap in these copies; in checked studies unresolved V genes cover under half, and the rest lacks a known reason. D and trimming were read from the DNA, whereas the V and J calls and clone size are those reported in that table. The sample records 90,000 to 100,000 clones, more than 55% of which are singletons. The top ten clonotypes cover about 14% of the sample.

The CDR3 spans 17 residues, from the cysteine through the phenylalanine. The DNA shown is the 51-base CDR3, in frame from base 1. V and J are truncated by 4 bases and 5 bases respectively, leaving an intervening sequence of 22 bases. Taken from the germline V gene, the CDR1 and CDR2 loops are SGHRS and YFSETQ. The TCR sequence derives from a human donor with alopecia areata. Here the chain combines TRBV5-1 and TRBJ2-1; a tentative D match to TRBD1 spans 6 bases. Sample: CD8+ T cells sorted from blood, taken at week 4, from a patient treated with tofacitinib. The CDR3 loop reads CASSPTRQVWEHNEQFF. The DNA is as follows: TGCGCCAGCAGCCCAACCCGACAGGTTTGGGAGCACAATGAGCAGTTCTTC.